This TCR beta chain was sequenced in a study of Ad26.COV2.S vaccination and SARS-CoV-2 variants. Overall study context: Donor had been placed in the Ad26.COV2.S arm of the COV1001 trial. Administration of Ad26.COV2.S was intramuscular, either once or twice 56 days apart.

This clone was found a few times. Noted treatment: 15 to 20 received Ad26.COV2.S at low or high dose, single or two shots; several received placebo; per-sample allocation not given. Day 63 following the first vaccine or placebo injection was when the samples were taken. The CDR3 is made up of 13 amino acids. V was pared by 2 bases and J by 3 bases, with 7 bases between. Germline V gene lookup returns CDR1 MNHEY and CDR2 SVGEGT. Repertoires were generated with immunoSEQ multiplex PCR, while TCRdb's copy carries only in-frame clones and drops some. The data hold approximately 300,000 clones, with 70% to 90% observed a single time.

Specimen: peripheral blood, collected in a trial of Ad26.COV2.S vaccine versus placebo. The genes are TRBV6-2 or TRBV6-3 and TRBJ2-5; the D gene is possibly TRBD2 (6 bases). This clonotype was obtained from a person between 18 and 59 years old who received the Ad26.COV2.S COVID-19 vaccine or a placebo. The CDR3 region is CASSYRTKETQYF. CDR3 DNA sequence: TGTGCCAGCAGTTACAGGACTAAAGAGACCCAGTACTTC.